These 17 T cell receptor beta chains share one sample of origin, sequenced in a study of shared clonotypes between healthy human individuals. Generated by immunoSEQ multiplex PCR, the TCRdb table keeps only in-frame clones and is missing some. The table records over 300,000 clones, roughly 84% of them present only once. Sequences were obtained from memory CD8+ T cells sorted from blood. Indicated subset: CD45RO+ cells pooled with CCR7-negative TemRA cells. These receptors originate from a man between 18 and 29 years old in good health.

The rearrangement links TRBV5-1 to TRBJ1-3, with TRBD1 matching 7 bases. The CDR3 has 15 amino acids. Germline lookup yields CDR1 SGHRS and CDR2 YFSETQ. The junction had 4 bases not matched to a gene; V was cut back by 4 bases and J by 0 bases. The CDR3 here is CASSPGTASGNTIYF. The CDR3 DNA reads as TGCGCCAGCAGCCCGGGGACAGCCTCTGGAAACACCATATATTTT.

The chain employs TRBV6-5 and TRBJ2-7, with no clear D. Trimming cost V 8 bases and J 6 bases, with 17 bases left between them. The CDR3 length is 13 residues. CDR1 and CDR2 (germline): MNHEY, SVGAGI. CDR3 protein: CASSPRLDGEQYF. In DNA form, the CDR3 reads TGTGCCAGCTCCCCACGGCTAGATGGCGAGCAGTACTTC.

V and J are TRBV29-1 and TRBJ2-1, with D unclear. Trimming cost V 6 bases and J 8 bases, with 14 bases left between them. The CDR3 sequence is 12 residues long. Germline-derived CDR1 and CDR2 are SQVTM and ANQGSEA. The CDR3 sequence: CSVGLAVDEQFF. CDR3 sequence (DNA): TGCAGCGTGGGTCTGGCGGTCGATGAGCAGTTCTTC.

CDR3 amino acids: CASSQGFGAEAFF. The CDR3 DNA reads as TGCGCCAGCAGCCAAGGGTTTGGCGCTGAAGCTTTCTTT. The rearrangement uses TRBV4-1 and TRBJ1-1; D uncertain. With 1 base removed from V and 6 bases from J, the gap between germline ends came to 9 bases. From germline, CDR1 is MGHRA and CDR2 YSYEKL. This CDR3 region has 13 residues.

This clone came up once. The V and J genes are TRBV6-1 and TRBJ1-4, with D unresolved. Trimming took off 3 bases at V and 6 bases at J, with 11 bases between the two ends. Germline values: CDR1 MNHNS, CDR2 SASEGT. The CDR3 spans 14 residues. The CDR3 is CASSEWQSYEKLFF. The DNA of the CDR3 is TGTGCCAGCAGTGAGTGGCAGAGCTATGAAAAACTGTTTTTT.

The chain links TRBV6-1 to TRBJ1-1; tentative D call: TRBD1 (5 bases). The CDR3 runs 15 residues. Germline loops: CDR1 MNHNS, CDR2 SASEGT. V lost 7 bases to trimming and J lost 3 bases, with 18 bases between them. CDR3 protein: CASIRRGEVDTEAFF. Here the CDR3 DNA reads TGTGCCAGCATCCGAAGGGGAGAGGTGGACACTGAAGCTTTCTTT.

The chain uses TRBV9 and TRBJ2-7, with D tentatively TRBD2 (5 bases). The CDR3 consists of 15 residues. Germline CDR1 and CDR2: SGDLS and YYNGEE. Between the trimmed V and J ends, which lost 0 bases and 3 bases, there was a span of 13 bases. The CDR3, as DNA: TGTGCCAGCAGCGTAGAAAGGGATGGGAGCTACGAGCAGTACTTC. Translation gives CASSVERDGSYEQYF.

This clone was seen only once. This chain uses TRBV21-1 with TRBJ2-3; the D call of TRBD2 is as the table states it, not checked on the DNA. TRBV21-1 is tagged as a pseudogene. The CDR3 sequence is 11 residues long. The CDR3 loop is CASSRRSTQYF. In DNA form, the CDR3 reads TGTGCCAGCAGTAGGAGATCGACGCAGTATTTT.

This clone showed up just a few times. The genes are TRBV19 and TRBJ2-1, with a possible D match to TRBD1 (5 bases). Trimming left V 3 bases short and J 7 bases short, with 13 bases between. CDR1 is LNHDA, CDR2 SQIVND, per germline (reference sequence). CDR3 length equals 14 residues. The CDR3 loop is CASSIPDRLNEQFF. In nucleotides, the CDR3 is TGTGCCAGTAGTATCCCCGACAGACTGAATGAGCAGTTCTTC.

The CDR3 bases are TGTGCCAGCAGCTCGGAGACAGGGGGTCCGGGAGATACGCAGTATTTT. This codes for CASSSETGGPGDTQYF. J is TRBJ2-3 and V is TRBV7-8; 9 bases fit TRBD1. The CDR3 sequence is 16 residues long. The trim removed 4 bases at V and 5 bases at J, leaving 10 bases unmatched. The V gene's germline CDR1 is SGHVS and CDR2 FQNEAQ.

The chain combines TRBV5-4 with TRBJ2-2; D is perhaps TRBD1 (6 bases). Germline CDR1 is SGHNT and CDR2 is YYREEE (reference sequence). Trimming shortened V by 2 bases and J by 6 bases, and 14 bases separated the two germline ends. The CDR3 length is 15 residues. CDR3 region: CASSLGDNPPGELFF. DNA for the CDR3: TGTGCCAGCAGCTTAGGGGACAACCCACCCGGGGAGCTGTTTTTT.

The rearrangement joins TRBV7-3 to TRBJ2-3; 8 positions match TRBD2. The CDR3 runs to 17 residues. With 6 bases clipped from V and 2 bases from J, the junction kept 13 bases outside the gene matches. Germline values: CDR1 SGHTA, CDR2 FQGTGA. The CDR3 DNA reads TGTGCCAGCAGTCTCTTAGGCTCGGGGGGGACCACAGATACGCAGTATTTT. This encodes CASSLLGSGGTTDTQYF.

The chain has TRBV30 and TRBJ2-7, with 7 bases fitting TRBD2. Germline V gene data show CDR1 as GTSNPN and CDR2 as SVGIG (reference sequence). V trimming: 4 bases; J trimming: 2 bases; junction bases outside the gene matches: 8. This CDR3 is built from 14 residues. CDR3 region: CAWTPPSGAYEQYF. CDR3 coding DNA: TGTGCCTGGACACCTCCTAGCGGAGCCTACGAGCAGTACTTC.

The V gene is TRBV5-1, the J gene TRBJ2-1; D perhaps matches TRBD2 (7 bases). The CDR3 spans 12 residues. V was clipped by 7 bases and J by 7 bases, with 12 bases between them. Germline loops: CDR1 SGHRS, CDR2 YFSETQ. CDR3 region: CASGGAGNEQFF. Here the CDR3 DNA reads TGCGCCAGCGGGGGGGCTGGAAATGAGCAGTTCTTC.

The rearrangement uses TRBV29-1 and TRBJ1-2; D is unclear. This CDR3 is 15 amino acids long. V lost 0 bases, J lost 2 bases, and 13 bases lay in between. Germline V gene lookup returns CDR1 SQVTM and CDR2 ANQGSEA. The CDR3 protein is CSVEDPKVPNYGYTF. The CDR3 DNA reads TGCAGCGTTGAAGATCCGAAAGTACCGAACTATGGCTACACCTTC.

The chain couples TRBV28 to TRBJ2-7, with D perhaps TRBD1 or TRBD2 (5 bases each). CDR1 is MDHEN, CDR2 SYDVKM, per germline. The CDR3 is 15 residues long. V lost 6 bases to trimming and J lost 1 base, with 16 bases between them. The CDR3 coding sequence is TGTGCCAGCAGCCCCATCGGGACGGTATCCTACGAGCAGTACTTC. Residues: CASSPIGTVSYEQYF.

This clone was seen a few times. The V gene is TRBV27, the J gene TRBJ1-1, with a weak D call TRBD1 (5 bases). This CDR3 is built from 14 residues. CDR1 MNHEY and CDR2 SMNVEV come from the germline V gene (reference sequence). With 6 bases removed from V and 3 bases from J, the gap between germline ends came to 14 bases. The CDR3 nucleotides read TGTGCCAGCAGGGTCTTAGGGGACCACACTGAAGCTTTCTTT. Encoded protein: CASRVLGDHTEAFF.